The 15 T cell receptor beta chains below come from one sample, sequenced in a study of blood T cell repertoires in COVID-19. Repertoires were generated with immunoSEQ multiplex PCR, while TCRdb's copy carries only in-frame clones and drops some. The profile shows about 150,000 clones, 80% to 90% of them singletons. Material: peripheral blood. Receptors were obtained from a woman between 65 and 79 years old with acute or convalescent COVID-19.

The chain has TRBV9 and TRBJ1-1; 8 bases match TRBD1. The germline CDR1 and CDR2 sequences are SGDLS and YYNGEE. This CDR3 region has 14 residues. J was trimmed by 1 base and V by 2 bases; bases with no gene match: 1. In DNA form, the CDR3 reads TGTGCCAGCAGCGTCGGACAGGGGAACACTGAAGCTTTCTTT. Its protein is CASSVGQGNTEAFF.

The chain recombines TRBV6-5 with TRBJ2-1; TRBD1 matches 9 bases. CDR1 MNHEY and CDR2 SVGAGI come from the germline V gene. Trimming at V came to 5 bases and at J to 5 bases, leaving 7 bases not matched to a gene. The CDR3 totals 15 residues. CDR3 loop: CASSRTGVRNNEQFF. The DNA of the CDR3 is TGTGCCAGCAGTCGGACAGGGGTTCGGAACAATGAGCAGTTCTTC.

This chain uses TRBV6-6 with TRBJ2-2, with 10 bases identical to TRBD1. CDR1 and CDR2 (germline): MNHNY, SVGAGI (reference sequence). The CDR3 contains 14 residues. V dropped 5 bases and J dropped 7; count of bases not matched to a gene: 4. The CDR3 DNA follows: TGTGCCAGCAGTGACAGGGGGCGCGGCGGGGAGCTGTTTTTT. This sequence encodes CASSDRGRGGELFF.

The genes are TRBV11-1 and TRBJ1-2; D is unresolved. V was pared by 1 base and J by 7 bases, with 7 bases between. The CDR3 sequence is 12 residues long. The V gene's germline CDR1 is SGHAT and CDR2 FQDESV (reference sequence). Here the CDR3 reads CASSLDESGYTF. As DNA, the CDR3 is TGTGCCAGCAGCTTAGACGAGAGTGGCTACACCTTC.

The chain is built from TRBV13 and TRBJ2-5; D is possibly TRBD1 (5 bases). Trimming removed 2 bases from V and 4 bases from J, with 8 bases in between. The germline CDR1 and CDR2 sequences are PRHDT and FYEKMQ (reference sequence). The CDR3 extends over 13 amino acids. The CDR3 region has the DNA TGTGCCAGCAGCTTAAACAGGCTAGAGACCCAGTACTTC. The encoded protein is CASSLNRLETQYF. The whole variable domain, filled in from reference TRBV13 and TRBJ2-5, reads AAGVIQSPRHLIKEKRETATLKCYPIPRHDTVYWYQQGPGQDPQFLISFYEKMQSDKGSIPDRFSAQQFSDYHSELNMSSLELGDSALYFCASSLNRLETQYFGPGTRLLVL.

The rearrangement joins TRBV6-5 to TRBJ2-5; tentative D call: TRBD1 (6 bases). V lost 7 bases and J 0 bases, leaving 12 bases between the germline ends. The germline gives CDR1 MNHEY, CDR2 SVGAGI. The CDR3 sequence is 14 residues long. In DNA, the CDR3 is TGTGCCAGCAACCCCAGGGGTAACCAAGAGACCCAGTACTTC. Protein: CASNPRGNQETQYF.

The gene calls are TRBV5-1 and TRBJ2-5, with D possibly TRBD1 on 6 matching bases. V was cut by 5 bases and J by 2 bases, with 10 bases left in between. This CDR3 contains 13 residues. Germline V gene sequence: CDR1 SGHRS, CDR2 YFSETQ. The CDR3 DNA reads TGCGCCAGCAGATCCACAGGGCAAGAGACCCAGTACTTC. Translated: CASRSTGQETQYF. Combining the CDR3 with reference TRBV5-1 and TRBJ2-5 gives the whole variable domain KAGVTQTPRYLIKTRGQQVTLSCSPISGHRSVSWYQQTPGQGLQFLFEYFSETQRNKGNFPGRFSGRQFSNSRSEMNVSTLELGDSALYLCASRSTGQETQYFGPGTRLLVL.

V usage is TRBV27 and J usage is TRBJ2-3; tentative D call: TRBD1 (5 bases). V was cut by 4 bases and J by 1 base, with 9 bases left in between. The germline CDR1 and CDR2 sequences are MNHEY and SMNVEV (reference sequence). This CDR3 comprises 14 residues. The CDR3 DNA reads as TGTGCCAGCAGTTACTTACAGGGCACAGATACGCAGTATTTT. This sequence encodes CASSYLQGTDTQYF.

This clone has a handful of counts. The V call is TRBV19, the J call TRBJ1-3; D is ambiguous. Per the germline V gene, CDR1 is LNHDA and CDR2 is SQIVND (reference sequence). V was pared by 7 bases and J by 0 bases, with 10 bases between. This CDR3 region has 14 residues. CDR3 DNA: TGTGCCAGTAATAACCCGAGCTCTGGAAACACCATATATTTT. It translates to CASNNPSSGNTIYF.

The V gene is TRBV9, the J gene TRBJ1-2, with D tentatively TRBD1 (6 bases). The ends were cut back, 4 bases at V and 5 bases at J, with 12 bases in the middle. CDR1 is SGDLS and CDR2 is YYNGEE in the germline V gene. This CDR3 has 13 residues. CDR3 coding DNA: TGTGCCAGCAGCCAGGGGCGGAGATATGGCTACACCTTC. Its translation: CASSQGRRYGYTF.

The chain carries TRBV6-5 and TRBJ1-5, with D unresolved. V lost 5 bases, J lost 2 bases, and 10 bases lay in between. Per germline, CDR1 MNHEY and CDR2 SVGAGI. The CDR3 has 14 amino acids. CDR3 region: CASSPRLGNQPQHF. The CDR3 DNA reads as TGTGCCAGCAGTCCGCGACTGGGCAATCAGCCCCAGCATTTT.

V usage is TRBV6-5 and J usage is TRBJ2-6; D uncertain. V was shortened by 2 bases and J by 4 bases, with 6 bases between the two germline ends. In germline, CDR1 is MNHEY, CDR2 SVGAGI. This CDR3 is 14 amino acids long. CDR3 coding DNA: TGTGCCAGCAGTTACCCGTCCGGGGCCAACGTCCTGACTTTC. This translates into CASSYPSGANVLTF.

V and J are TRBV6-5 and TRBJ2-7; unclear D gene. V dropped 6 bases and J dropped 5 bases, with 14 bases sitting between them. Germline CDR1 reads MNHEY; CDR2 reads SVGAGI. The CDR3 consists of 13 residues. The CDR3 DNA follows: TGTGCCAGCAGGCCCACGAAGAGTCACGAGCAGTACTTC. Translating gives CASRPTKSHEQYF.

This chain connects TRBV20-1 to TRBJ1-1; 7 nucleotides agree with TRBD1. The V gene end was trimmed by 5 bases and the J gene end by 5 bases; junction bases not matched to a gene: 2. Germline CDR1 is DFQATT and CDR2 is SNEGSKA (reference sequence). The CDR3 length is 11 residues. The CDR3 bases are TGCAGTGCTGACAGGGAAACTGAAGCTTTCTTT. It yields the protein CSADRETEAFF.

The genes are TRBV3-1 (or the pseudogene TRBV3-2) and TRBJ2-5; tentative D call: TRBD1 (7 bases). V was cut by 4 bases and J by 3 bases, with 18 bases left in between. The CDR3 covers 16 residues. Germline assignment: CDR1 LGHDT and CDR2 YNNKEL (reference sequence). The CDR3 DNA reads TGTGCCAGCAGCCGCCAAAAAGGGGGCGGGGAAGAGACCCAGTACTTC. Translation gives CASSRQKGGGEETQYF.